These T cell receptor beta chains were read from a single sample in a study of CD8 T cells in ankylosing spondylitis. TCRdb independently ran MiXCR on the 5' RACE reads; one entry per CDR3 protein. Of about 800,000 distinct CDR3 sequences in the sample, about an eighth were seen once. Material for sequencing was blood, either unsorted or a sorted T cell fraction (not recorded which). The receptors were sampled from a male donor with ankylosing spondylitis. Both conserved end residues are part of each CDR3. D genes are given only for firm matches. Only some rows state a clone size, as once, few, many or a class for expanded clones.

- | TRBJ2-7 | TRBV28 | - | CASSFGGMRSEQYF | TGTGCCAGCAGTTTTGGGGGGATGCGGTCCGAGCAGTACTTC
TRBD2 | TRBJ2-1 | TRBV5-1 | few | CASVGTIDYNEQFF | TGCGCCAGCGTGGGGACTATCGATTACAATGAGCAGTTCTTC
TRBD2 | TRBJ2-7 | TRBV5-6 | few | CASRKAGTSAYEQYF | TGTGCCAGCAGGAAGGCCGGGACTAGCGCTTACGAGCAGTACTTC
TRBD1 | TRBJ1-2 | TRBV29-1 | many | CSVYHRGITNYGYTF | TGCAGCGTTTACCACAGGGGAATCACTAACTATGGCTACACCTTC
- | TRBJ1-5 | TRBV20-1 | - | CSARLRRNGNQPQHF | TGCAGTGCTAGATTACGGAGGAATGGGAATCAGCCCCAGCATTTT
TRBD1 | TRBJ1-1 | TRBV4-2 | - | CASSPGQAEAFF | TGTGCCAGCAGCCCGGGACAGGCTGAAGCTTTCTTT
TRBD2 | TRBJ2-1 | TRBV20-1 | few | CSAIGSRGTKSYNEQFF | TGCAGTGCGATCGGTTCCCGCGGGACTAAATCCTACAATGAGCAGTTCTTC
- | TRBJ2-7 | TRBV7-9 | - | CASSSPTRVRGNEQYF | TGTGCCAGCAGCTCCCCGACGAGGGTCCGGGGAAACGAGCAGTACTTC
TRBD2 | TRBJ2-1 | TRBV10-3 | - | CAISGETSGISEQFF | TGTGCCATCAGTGGCGAGACTAGCGGGATTAGTGAGCAGTTCTTC
- | TRBJ2-7 | TRBV5-1 | few | CASSLMSSYEQYF | TGCGCCAGCAGCTTGATGTCGTCCTACGAGCAGTACTTC
- | TRBJ2-1 | TRBV5-1 | - | CASSLKPRYNEQFF | TGCGCCAGCAGCCTTAAGCCGAGGTACAATGAGCAGTTCTTC
TRBD1 | TRBJ2-1 | TRBV5-1 | few | CASSLRQGRNNEQFF | TGCGCCAGCAGCCTGAGACAGGGTCGCAACAATGAGCAGTTCTTC
TRBD1 | TRBJ1-4 | TRBV20-1 | many | CSAPDRGEKLFF | TGCAGTGCTCCGGACAGGGGGGAAAAACTGTTTTTT
- | TRBJ2-1 | TRBV6-1 | few | CASKRDAGPYNEQFF | TGTGCCAGCAAACGAGACGCGGGACCGTACAATGAGCAGTTCTTC
- | TRBJ2-3 | TRBV20-1 | many | CSASHGGTQYF | TGCAGTGCTAGTCACGGGGGTACGCAGTATTTT
- | TRBJ1-2 | TRBV28 | once | CASSYEGYTF | TGTGCCAGCTCTTATGAAGGCTACACCTTC
- | TRBJ2-1 | TRBV7-2 | - | CASSTRGDEQFF | TGTGCCAGCAGCACACGTGGAGATGAGCAGTTCTTC
- | TRBJ1-2 | TRBV12-3/TRBV12-4 | - | CASSLGQKIYGYTF | TGTGCCAGCAGTTTAGGACAGAAGATCTATGGCTACACCTTC
- | TRBJ2-1 | TRBV5-1 | few | CASRSGVSSYNEQFF | TGCGCCAGCAGGTCCGGGGTGAGCTCCTACAATGAGCAGTTCTTC
- | TRBJ1-4 | TRBV20-1 | - | CSAAGSVREKLFF | TGCAGTGCCGCAGGGAGTGTGAGGGAAAAACTGTTTTTT
- | TRBJ2-3 | TRBV5-4 | many | CASSSDQYTDTQYF | TGTGCCAGCAGCTCCGACCAATATACAGATACGCAGTATTTT
- | TRBJ2-4 | TRBV7-2 | few | CASSHARRDIQYF | TGTGCCAGCAGCCATGCCAGGCGGGACATTCAGTACTTC
TRBD1 | TRBJ2-7 | TRBV7-2 | many | CASSYGTGPYEQYF | TGTGCCAGCAGCTACGGGACAGGGCCTTACGAGCAGTACTTC
- | TRBJ1-1 | TRBV7-2 | few | CASSPFKNTEAFF | TGTGCCAGCAGCCCATTCAAGAACACTGAAGCTTTCTTT
- | TRBJ1-1 | TRBV12-3/TRBV12-4 | - | CASSHRGRNTEAFF | TGTGCCAGCAGCCATAGGGGGAGGAACACTGAAGCTTTCTTT
TRBD1 | TRBJ2-7 | TRBV4-3 | - | CASSQGQGVEQYF | TGCGCCAGCAGCCAAGGACAGGGTGTGGAGCAGTACTTC
- | TRBJ1-2 | TRBV6-1 | - | CASSEDSFNGYTF | TGTGCCAGCAGTGAGGACAGCTTTAATGGCTACACCTTC
TRBD1 | TRBJ2-3 | TRBV12-3/TRBV12-4 | - | CASSLGQGAFTDTQYF | TGTGCCAGCAGTTTAGGGCAGGGGGCATTCACAGATACGCAGTATTTT
- | TRBJ1-3 | TRBV28 | few | CASSLGDIGLSGNTIYF | TGTGCCAGCAGTTTAGGAGACATCGGTCTCTCTGGAAACACCATATATTTT
- | TRBJ1-4 | TRBV5-1 | few | CASKRGENEKLFF | TGCGCCAGCAAAAGGGGAGAGAATGAAAAACTGTTTTTT
- | TRBJ2-2 | TRBV7-2 | few | CASSFDKASTGELFF | TGTGCCAGCAGCTTTGACAAGGCAAGCACCGGGGAGCTGTTTTTT
- | TRBJ2-7 | TRBV20-1 | many | CSAPYRNEQYF | TGCAGTGCTCCCTATCGGAACGAGCAGTACTTC
- | TRBJ1-2 | TRBV7-2 | many | CASSSRTADCTF | TGTGCCAGCAGCTCGCGGACAGCCGACTGCACCTTC
- | TRBJ2-7 | TRBV6-1 | - | CASREDSVYEQYF | TGTGCCAGCAGAGAAGACAGTGTCTACGAGCAGTACTTC
- | TRBJ2-5 | TRBV5-1 | few | CASSFSGTTEETQYF | TGCGCCAGCAGCTTTTCCGGGACAACGGAAGAGACCCAGTACTTC
TRBD1 | TRBJ2-7 | TRBV29-1 | many | CSVVRDSSSYEQYF | TGCAGCGTTGTAAGGGACAGCAGCTCCTACGAGCAGTACTTC
TRBD2 | TRBJ2-3 | TRBV7-2 | - | CASSLAEFVLAGGDTQYF | TGTGCCAGCAGCTTAGCAGAATTCGTACTAGCGGGAGGAGATACGCAGTATTTT
TRBD2 | TRBJ2-1 | TRBV3-1 | few | CASSLAGGLAEQFF | TGTGCCAGCAGCCTAGCGGGAGGGCTGGCTGAGCAGTTCTTC
TRBD2 | TRBJ2-3 | TRBV20-1 | - | CSAKREFSDTQYF | TGCAGTGCCAAGCGGGAGTTTTCAGATACGCAGTATTTT
TRBD1 | TRBJ2-7 | TRBV28 | - | CASRQGVTYEQYF | TGTGCCAGCAGACAGGGGGTTACCTACGAGCAGTACTTC
- | TRBJ1-1 | TRBV30 | - | CAWSVKPSGNTEAFF | TGTGCCTGGAGTGTAAAGCCCTCGGGAAACACTGAAGCTTTCTTT
TRBD2 | TRBJ2-1 | TRBV5-1 | many | CASSAPGLANYNEQFF | TGCGCCAGCAGCGCGCCGGGACTAGCGAATTACAATGAGCAGTTCTTC
- | TRBJ1-2 | TRBV2 | - | CARTRRGNYGYTF | TGTGCCAGGACGAGGAGGGGAAACTATGGCTACACCTTC
- | TRBJ2-2 | TRBV28 | - | CASIRGRVSAGELFF | TGTGCCAGCATCCGGGGCAGGGTTTCCGCCGGGGAGCTGTTTTTT
TRBD1 | TRBJ2-2 | TRBV7-6 | many | CASSLRGRQGRMTGELFF | TGTGCCAGCAGCTTAAGGGGAAGACAGGGTCGAATGACCGGGGAGCTGTTTTTT
- | TRBJ2-7 | TRBV20-1 | many | CSAHRDSYEQYF | TGCAGTGCTCACCGGGACTCCTACGAGCAGTACTTC
- | TRBJ1-4 | TRBV6-5 | - | CASSYRWPTNEKLFF | TGTGCCAGCAGTTATAGGTGGCCAACTAATGAAAAACTGTTTTTT
- | TRBJ1-5 | TRBV7-9 | few | CASSHDRPQPQHF | TGTGCCAGCAGTCACGACAGACCTCAGCCCCAGCATTTT
- | TRBJ1-1 | TRBV11-1 | few | CASSVRLNTEAFF | TGTGCCAGCAGCGTAAGGTTGAACACTGAAGCTTTCTTT
- | TRBJ2-3 | TRBV27 | - | CASKTIGGDTQYF | TGTGCCAGCAAGACGATTGGTGGGGATACGCAGTATTTT
TRBD2 | TRBJ2-5 | TRBV6-2/TRBV6-3 | few | CASGLAGGLETQYF | TGTGCCAGCGGACTAGCGGGGGGGTTGGAGACCCAGTACTTC